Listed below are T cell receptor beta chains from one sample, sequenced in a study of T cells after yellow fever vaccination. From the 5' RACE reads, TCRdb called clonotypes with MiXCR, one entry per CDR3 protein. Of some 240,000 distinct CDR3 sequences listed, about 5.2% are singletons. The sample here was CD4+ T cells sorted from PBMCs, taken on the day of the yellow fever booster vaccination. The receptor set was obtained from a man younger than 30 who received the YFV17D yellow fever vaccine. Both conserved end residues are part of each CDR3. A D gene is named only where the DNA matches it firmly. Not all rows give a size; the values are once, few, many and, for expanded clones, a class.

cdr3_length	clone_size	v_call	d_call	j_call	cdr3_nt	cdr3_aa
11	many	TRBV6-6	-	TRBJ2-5	TGTGCCAGCAGTTACTCGGAGACCCAGTACTTC	CASSYSETQYF
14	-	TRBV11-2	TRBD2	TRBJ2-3	TGTGCCAGCAGCCTGGGACTAGTCTCAGATACGCAGTATTTT	CASSLGLVSDTQYF
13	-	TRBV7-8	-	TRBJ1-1	TGTGCCAGCACAGGGTACTTGAACACTGAAGCTTTCTTT	CASTGYLNTEAFF
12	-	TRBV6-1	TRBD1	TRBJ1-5	TGTGCCAGCAGCACAGGGACAGGAGCCCGGCATTTT	CASSTGTGARHF
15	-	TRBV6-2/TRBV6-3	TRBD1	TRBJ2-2	TGTGCCAGCGGCCGGGGACAGGGTAACACCGGGGAGCTGTTTTTT	CASGRGQGNTGELFF
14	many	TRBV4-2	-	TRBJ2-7	TGTGCCAGCAGCCAAGGCAGGTCCGACTACGAGCAGTACTTC	CASSQGRSDYEQYF
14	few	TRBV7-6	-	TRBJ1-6	TGTGCCAGCAGTTTAAGAGGGCGTAATTCACCCCTCCACTTT	CASSLRGRNSPLHF
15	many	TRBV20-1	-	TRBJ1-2	TGCAGTGCTAGTAAAGCGTCCGGGGCAATTGACGGCTACACCTTC	CSASKASGAIDGYTF
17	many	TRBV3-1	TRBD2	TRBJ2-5	TGTGCCAGCAGCCAAGACGCAAGATTTGCGGGAGAAGAGACCCAGTACTTC	CASSQDARFAGEETQYF
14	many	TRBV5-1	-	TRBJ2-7	TGCGCCAGCAGCCTTGCGGGATGGTCCTACGAGCAGTACTTC	CASSLAGWSYEQYF
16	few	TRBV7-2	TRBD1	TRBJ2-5	TGTGCCAGCAGCTTGTACCCCACAGGGGCCGGGGAGACCCAGTACTTC	CASSLYPTGAGETQYF
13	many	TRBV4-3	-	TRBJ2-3	TGCGCCAGCAGCCAAGCTAGGGGGGATACGCAGTATTTT	CASSQARGDTQYF
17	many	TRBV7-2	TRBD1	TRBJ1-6	TGTGCCAGCAGCTCACCGGGACAGTCAACCTATAATTCACCCCTCCACTTT	CASSSPGQSTYNSPLHF
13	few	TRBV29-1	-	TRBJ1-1	TGCAGCGTTGTGGCTGGGGTCGGCACTGAAGCTTTCTTT	CSVVAGVGTEAFF
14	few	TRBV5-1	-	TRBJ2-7	TGCGCCAGCAGCTTACAGGCTTCATCCTACGAGCAGTACTTC	CASSLQASSYEQYF
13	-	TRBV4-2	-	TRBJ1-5	TGTGCCAGCAGCCAAGATTATAGTCAGCCCCAGCATTTT	CASSQDYSQPQHF
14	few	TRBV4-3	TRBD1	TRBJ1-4	TGCGCCAGCAGCATGGACAGGGGGACTGAAAAACTGTTTTTT	CASSMDRGTEKLFF
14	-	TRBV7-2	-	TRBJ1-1	TGTGCCAGCAGCTTAGTGAGGCCTCTCACTGAAGCTTTCTTT	CASSLVRPLTEAFF
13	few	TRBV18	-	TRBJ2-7	TGTGCCAGCTCACCCAGAGGGGACTACGAGCAGTACTTC	CASSPRGDYEQYF
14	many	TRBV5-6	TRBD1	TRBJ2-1	TGTGCCAGCAGCTTCGACAGGGGAACGGGTGAGCAGTTCTTC	CASSFDRGTGEQFF
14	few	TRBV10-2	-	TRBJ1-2	TGCGCCAGCAGTGAGTCGACCGGGGCGGGTGGCTACACCTTC	CASSESTGAGGYTF
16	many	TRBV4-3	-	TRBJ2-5	TGCGCCAGCAGCCAAGCCCCCGGGGCGGGCGGCGAGACCCAGTACTTC	CASSQAPGAGGETQYF
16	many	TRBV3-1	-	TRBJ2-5	TGTGCCAGCAGCCTGAGGACGGACTCGTACCAAGAGACCCAGTACTTC	CASSLRTDSYQETQYF
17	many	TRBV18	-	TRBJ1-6	TGTGCCAGCTCACCTGCCCCCGCCGGCTCCTATAATTCACCCCTCCACTTT	CASSPAPAGSYNSPLHF
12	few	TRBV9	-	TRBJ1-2	TGTGCCAGCGGGGTGGAGAGGGGCGGCTACACCTTC	CASGVERGGYTF
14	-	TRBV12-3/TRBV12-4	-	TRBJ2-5	TGTGCCAGCAGTTTATGGGGGATTGGAGAGACCCAGTACTTC	CASSLWGIGETQYF
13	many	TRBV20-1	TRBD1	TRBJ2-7	TGCAGTGCTAGACATACAGGGGGCTACGAGCAGTACTTC	CSARHTGGYEQYF
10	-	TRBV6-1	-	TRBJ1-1	TGTGCCAGCAGTGACAGGGACGCTTTCTTT	CASSDRDAFF